This T cell receptor beta chain was identified in a study of T-cell reconstitution after alpha-beta-depleted transplantation in children. Study-level points and caveats: Among T cells one year after transplant, newly produced cells accounted for most counts and diversity. Recipient T cells and thymic progenitors that survived gave rise to the high TCRbeta diversity observed at day 60 in some patients. About two months after transplant, alpha-beta T cells reportedly came from several hundred expanded graft clones.

The library targeted TCRbeta and was prepared with unique molecular identifiers. TCRdb reprocessed the PCR reads with MiXCR, giving one entry per CDR3 protein. The repertoire holds 200,000 to 300,000 distinct CDR3 sequences, roughly 8% seen once, with 6.3% in the top ten. In its sample, this clonotype was seen many times. Antigen specificity is unknown. The ends were cut back, 3 bases at V and 8 bases at J, with 8 bases in the middle. The length of the CDR3 is 11 residues. Germline CDR1 and CDR2: DFQATT and SNEGSKA (reference sequence). This clonotype was obtained from a male patient younger than 18 who had a stem cell transplant for acute lymphoblastic leukemia, so the T cells may come from the graft donor. This specimen consisted of PBMCs, mostly from graft donor cells, obtained 180 days after TCRalphabeta/CD19-depleted stem cell transplant. This chain links TRBV20-1 with TRBJ2-1, with D unclear. CDR3 DNA: TGCAGTGCTAGTGGCTCATATGAGCAGTTCTTC. It codes for CSASGSYEQFF.